Sequencing of this TCR beta chain was carried out in a study of beta chain features in type 1 diabetes. Overall study: What patients shared with healthy donors was a similar profile of age, gender and cell yields.

The study reverse transcribed the entire isolated RNA, so it sequenced expressed TCRB transcripts. Measured with immunoSEQ multiplex PCR; TCRdb has only the in-frame clones, and not every one. The data hold about 99,000 clones, with under 30% observed a single time. Study-level results: More deletions and fewer insertions at VDJ junctions were found in patients with type 1 diabetes. TCRB CDR3 length was moderately but significantly reduced in all four CD4+ subsets of Type 1 diabetes patients.

The CDR3 consists of 18 residues. CDR1 SGHRS and CDR2 YFSETQ come from the germline V gene. The ends lost 0 bases at V and 9 bases at J; junction bases unmatched: 13. Stem cell-like memory, regulatory, central memory and naive CD4+ cells were sorted via CD45RO/CCR7/CD25/CD127/CD95/CD27. This clone was seen a few times. The antigen remains unidentified. This sequence joins TRBV5-1 and TRBJ2-1, with 12 bases fitting TRBD2. What was sequenced was central memory CD4+ T cells from blood. The TCR comes from a woman aged 18-30 years with type 1 diabetes. The CDR3 sequence: CASSLGLAGVIERGEQFF. CDR3 in DNA: TGCGCCAGCAGCTTGGGACTAGCGGGGGTGATCGAGCGGGGTGAGCAGTTCTTC. The full variable domain, its missing parts supplied by reference TRBV5-1 and TRBJ2-1, is KAGVTQTPRYLIKTRGQQVTLSCSPISGHRSVSWYQQTPGQGLQFLFEYFSETQRNKGNFPGRFSGRQFSNSRSEMNVSTLELGDSALYLCASSLGLAGVIERGEQFFGPGTRLTVL.